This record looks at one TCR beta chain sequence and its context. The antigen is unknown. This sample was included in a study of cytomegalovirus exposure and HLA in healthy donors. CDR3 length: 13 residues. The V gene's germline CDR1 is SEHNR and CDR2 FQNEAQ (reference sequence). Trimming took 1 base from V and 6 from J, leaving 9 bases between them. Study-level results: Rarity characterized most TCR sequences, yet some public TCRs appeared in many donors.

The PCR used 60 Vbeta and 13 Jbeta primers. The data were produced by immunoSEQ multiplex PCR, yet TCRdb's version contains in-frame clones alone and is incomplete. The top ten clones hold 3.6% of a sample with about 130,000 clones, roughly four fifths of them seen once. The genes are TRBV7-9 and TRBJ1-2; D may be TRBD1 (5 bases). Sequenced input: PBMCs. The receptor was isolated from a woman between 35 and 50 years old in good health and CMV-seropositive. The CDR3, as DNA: TGTGCCAGCAGCTTAGGGCCAGGGCATGGCTACACCTTC. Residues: CASSLGPGHGYTF.